This T cell receptor beta chain was observed in a study of shared clonotypes between healthy human individuals. Across the study: Contributing individuals were two females and three males aged 18 to 49.

Once extracted for a subset, genomic DNA was divided evenly among several immunoSEQ plates. Clones were read by immunoSEQ multiplex PCR, and TCRdb kept only the in-frame ones, dropping some. This sample has 2 million to 3 million clones, with roughly 93% found just once. The sample taken for sequencing was naive CD4+ T cells from PBMCs. Described subset: CD45RA+ positively selected. This sequence originates from a man aged 18 to 30 in good health. Some clones in this sample may be carry-over from other donors' samples.

The CDR3 loop is CASSLELRGTGANVLTF. DNA for the CDR3: TGTGCCAGCAGCTTAGAGCTCCGGGGAACCGGGGCCAACGTCCTGACTTTC. The V gene is TRBV11-2, the J gene TRBJ2-6, with D possibly being TRBD2 (5 bases). Trimming removed 0 bases from V and 4 bases from J, with 13 bases in between. Germline V gene data show CDR1 as SGHAT and CDR2 as FQNNGV. The CDR3 covers 17 residues.